This T cell receptor (beta chain) stems from a study of chemoradiotherapy in HPV16-positive cancers. The wider study: A couple of HPV16-positive patients' cells yielded candidate HPV-specific clones and common motifs.

The V gene's germline CDR1 is SGHRS and CDR2 YFSETQ. V was clipped by 1 base and J by 3 bases; unmatched bases: 4. The CDR3 length is 15 residues. Study-wide points: In HPV16-positive patients, HPV-responsive T-cell expansion tracked better recurrence-free survival.

Over chemoradiotherapy, repertoires were sampled more than once. TCRdb's table, derived via immunoSEQ multiplex PCR, lists solely in-frame clones and lacks some. Found here are roughly 23,000 clones, about 90% of them singletons; the top ten hold 4.5% to 7%. Concerning this clone itself: What it recognizes is unknown.

The sample in question was blood, obtained from a patient who underwent chemoradiotherapy. This chain connects TRBV5-1 to TRBJ2-1, with 7 bases identical to TRBD2. The sequence came from a human donor with HPV-associated anogenital cancer. DNA of the CDR3: TGCGCCAGCAGCTTGACTAGCGCCTTCTACAATGAGCAGTTCTTC. Its protein is CASSLTSAFYNEQFF.